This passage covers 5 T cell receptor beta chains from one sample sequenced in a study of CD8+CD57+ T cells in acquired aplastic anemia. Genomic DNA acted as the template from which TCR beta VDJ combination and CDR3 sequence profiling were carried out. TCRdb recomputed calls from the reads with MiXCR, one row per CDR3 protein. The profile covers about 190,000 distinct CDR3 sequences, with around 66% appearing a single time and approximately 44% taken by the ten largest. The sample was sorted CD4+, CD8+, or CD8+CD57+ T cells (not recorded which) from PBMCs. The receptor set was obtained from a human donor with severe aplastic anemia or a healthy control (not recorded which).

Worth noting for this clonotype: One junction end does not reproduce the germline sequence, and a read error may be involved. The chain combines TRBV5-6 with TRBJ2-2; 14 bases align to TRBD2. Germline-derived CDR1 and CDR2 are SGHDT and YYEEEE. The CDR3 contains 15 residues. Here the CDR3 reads CASRPGLAGAGELFF. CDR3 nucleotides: TGCGCCAGCAGGCCGGGACTAGCGGGGGCCGGGGAGCTGTTTTTT.

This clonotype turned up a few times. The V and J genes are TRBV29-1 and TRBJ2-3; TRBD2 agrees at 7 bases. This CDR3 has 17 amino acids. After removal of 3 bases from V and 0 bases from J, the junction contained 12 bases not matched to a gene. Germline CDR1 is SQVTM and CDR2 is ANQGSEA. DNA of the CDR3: TGCAGCGTTGATAAGGAAGGTAGCGGGCCTAGCACAGATACGCAGTATTTT. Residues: CSVDKEGSGPSTDTQYF.

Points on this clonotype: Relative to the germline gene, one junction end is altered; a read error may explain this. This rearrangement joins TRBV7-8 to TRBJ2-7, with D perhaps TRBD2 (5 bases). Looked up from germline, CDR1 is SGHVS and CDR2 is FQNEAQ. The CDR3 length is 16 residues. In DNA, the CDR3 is TGCGCCAGCAGCCAAGCAGCGGACGGCTTCGCCTACGAGCAGTACTTC. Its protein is CASSQAADGFAYEQYF.

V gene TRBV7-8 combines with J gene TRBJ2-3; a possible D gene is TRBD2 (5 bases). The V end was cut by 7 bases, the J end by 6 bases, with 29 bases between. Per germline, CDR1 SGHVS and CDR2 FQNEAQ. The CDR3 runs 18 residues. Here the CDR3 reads CASILTPLGLSPRDTQYF. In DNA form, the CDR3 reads TGTGCCAGCATCCTCACGCCCCTTGGACTCTCTCCTAGGGATACGCAGTATTTT.

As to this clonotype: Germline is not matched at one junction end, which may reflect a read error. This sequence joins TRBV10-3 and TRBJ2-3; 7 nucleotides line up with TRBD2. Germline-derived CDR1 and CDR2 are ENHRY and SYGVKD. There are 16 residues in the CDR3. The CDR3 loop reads CAISVGRLTSADTQYF. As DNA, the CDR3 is TGCGCCATCAGTGTGGGCAGGCTCACTAGCGCAGATACGCAGTACTTT.